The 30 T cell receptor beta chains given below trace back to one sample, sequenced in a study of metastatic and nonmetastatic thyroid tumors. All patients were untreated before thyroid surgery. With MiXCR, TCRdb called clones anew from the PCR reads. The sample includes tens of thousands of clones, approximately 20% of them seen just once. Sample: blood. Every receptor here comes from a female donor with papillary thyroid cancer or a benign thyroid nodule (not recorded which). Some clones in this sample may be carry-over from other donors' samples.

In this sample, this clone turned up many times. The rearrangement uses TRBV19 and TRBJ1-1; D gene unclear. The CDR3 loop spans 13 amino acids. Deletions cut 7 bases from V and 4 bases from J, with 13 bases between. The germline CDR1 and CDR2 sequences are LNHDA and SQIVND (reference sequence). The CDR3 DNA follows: TGTGCCAGTACCCAGGTATTTGGCACTGAAGCTTTCTTT. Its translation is CASTQVFGTEAFF.

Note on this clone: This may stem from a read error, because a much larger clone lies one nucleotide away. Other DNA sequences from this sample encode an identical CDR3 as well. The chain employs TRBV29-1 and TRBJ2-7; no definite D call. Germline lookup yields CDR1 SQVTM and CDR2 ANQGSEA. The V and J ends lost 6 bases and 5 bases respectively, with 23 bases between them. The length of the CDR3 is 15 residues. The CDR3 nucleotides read TGCAGCGTCCCCCGTGTGGGCCCACCGTCGGACGAGCAGTACTTC. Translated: CSVPRVGPPSDEQYF.

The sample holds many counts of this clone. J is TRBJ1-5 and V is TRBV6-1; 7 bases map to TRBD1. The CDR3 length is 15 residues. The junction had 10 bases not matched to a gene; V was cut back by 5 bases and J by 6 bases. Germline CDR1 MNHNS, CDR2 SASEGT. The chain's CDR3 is CASSLDRAFGQPQHF. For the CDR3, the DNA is TGTGCCAGCAGTCTTGACAGGGCCTTCGGTCAGCCCCAGCATTTT.

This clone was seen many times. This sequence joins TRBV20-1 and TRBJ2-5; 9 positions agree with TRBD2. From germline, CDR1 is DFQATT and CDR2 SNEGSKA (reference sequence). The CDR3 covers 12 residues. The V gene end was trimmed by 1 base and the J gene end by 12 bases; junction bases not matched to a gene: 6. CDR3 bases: TGCAGTGCTAGAGTACTAGCGGGCCCAAAGTACTTC. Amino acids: CSARVLAGPKYF.

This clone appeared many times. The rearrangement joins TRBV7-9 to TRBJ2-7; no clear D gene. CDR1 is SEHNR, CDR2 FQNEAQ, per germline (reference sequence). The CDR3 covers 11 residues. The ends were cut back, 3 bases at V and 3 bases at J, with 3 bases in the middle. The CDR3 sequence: CASSFSYEQYF. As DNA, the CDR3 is TGTGCCAGCAGCTTTAGCTACGAGCAGTACTTC.

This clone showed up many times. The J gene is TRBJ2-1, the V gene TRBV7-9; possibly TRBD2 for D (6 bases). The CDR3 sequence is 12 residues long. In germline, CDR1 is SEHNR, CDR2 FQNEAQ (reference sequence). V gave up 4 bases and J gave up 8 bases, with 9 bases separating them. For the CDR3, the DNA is TGTGCCAGCAGCTCCTTAGCGGATGAGCAGTTCTTC. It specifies CASSSLADEQFF.

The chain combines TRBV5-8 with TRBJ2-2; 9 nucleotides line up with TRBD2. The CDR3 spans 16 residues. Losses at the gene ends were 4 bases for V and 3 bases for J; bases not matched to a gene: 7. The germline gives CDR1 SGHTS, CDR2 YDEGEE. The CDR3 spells CASSNMGGRDTGELFF. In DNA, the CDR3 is TGTGCCAGCAGCAACATGGGCGGGAGGGACACCGGGGAGCTGTTTTTT.

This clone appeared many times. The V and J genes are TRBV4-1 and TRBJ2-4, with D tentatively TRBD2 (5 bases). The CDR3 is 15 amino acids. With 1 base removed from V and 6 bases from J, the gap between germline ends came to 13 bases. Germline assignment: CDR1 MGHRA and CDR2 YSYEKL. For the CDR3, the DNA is TGCGCCAGCAGCCAAGGCGAGAGTCGGGGAAACATTCAGTACTTC. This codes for CASSQGESRGNIQYF.

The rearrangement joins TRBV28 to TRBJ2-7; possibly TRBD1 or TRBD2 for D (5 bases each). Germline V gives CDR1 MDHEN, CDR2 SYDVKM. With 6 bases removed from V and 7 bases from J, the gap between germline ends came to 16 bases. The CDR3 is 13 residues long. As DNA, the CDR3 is TGTGCCAGCAGCAGGTGGGGGTCTGCAGAGCAGTACTTC. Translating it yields CASSRWGSAEQYF.

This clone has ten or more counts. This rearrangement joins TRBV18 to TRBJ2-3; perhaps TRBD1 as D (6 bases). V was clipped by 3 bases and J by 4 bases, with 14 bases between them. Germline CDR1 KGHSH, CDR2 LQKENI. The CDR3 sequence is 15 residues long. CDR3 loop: CASSPREQGPDTQYF. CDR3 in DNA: TGTGCCAGCTCACCGCGAGAACAGGGCCCAGATACGCAGTATTTT.

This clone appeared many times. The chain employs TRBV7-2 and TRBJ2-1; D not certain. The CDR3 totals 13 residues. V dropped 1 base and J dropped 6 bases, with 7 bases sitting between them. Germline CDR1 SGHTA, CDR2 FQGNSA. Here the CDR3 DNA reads TGTGCCAGCAGCTTAGTTCCCGCCAATGAGCAGTTCTTC. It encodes CASSLVPANEQFF. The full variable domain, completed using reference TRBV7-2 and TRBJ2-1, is GAGVSQSPSNKVTEKGKDVELRCDPISGHTALYWYRQSLGQGLEFLIYFQGNSAPDKSGLPSDRFSAERTGGSVSTLTIQRTQQEDSAVYLCASSLVPANEQFFGPGTRLTVL.

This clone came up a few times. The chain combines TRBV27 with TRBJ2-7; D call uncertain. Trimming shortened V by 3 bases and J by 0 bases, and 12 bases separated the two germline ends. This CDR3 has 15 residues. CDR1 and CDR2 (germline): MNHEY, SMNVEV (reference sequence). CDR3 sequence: CASSLTLTFSYEQYF. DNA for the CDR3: TGTGCCAGCAGTTTGACCCTTACATTCTCCTACGAGCAGTACTTC.

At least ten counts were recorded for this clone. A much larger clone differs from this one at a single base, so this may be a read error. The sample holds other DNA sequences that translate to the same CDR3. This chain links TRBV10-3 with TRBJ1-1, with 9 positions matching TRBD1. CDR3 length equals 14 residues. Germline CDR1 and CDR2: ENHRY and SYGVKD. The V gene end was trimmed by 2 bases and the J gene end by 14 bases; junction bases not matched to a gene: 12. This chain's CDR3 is CAISEMRTGEGAFF. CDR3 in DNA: TGTGCCATCAGTGAGATGCGGACAGGGGAGGGAGCCTTCTTT.

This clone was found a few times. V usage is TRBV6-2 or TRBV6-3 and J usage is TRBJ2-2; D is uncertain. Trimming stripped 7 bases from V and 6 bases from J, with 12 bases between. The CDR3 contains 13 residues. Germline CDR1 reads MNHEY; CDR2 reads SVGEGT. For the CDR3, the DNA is TGTGCCAGCAACATTGGATGGGCCGGGGAGCTGTTTTTT. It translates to CASNIGWAGELFF.

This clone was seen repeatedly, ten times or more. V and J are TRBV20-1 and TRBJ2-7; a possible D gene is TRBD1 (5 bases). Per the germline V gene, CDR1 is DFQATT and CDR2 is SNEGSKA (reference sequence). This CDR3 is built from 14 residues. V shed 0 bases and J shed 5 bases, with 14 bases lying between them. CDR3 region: CSAREKDIVDEQYF. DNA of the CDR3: TGCAGTGCTAGAGAGAAGGACATCGTCGACGAGCAGTACTTC.

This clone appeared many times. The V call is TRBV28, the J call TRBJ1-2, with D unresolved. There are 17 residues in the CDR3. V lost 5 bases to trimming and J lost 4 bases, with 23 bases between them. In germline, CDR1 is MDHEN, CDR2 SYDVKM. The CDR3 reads CASSLKYFGRVVYGYTF. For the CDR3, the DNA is TGTGCCAGCAGTCTAAAATATTTTGGTAGGGTCGTCTATGGCTACACCTTC.

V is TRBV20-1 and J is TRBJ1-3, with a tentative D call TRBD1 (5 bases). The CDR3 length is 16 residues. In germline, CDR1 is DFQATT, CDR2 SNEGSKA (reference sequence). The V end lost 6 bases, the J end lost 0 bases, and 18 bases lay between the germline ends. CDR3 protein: CSAHDGTDDSGNTIYF. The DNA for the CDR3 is TGCAGTGCACACGATGGGACGGACGACTCTGGAAACACCATATATTTT.

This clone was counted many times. CDR3 in amino acids: CASSLGGRNIQYF. In DNA form, the CDR3 reads TGTGCCAGCAGCTTAGGGGGGAGGAACATTCAGTACTTC. The chain uses TRBV11-2 and TRBJ2-4; D possibly corresponds to TRBD2 (6 bases). V was pared by 1 base and J by 7 bases, with 8 bases between. Germline V gives CDR1 SGHAT, CDR2 FQNNGV. The length of the CDR3 is 13 residues. Combining the CDR3 with reference TRBV11-2 and TRBJ2-4 gives the whole variable domain EAGVAQSPRYKIIEKRQSVAFWCNPISGHATLYWYQQILGQGPKLLIQFQNNGVVDDSQLPKDRFSAERLKGVDSTLKIQPAKLEDSAVYLCASSLGGRNIQYFGAGTRLSVL.

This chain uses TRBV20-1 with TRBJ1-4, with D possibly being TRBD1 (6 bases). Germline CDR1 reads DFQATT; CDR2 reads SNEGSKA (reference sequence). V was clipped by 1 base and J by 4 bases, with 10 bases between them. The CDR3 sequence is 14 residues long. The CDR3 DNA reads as TGCAGTGCTAGAGGGGGGGGCTATAATGAAAAACTGTTTTTT. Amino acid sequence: CSARGGGYNEKLFF.

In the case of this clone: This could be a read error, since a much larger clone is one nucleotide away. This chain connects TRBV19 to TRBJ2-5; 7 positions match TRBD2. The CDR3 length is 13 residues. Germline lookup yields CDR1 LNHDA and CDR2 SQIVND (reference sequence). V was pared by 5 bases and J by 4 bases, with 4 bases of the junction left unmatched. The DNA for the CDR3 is TGTGCCAGTAGTGAGCGGGACCTAGAGACCCAGTACTTC. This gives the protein CASSERDLETQYF.

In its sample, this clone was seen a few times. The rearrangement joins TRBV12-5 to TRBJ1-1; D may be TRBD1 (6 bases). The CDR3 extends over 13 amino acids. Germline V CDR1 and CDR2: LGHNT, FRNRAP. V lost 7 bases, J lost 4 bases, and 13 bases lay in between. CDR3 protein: CASAPAGATEAFF. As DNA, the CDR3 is TGTGCTAGTGCTCCAGCGGGGGCCACTGAAGCTTTCTTT.

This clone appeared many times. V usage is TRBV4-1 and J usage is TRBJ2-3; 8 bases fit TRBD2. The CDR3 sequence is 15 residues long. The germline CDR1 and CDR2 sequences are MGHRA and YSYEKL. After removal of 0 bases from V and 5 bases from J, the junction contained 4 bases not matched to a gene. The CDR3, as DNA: TGCGCCAGCAGCCAAGACGGACTAGCTGGAGATACGCAGTATTTT. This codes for CASSQDGLAGDTQYF.

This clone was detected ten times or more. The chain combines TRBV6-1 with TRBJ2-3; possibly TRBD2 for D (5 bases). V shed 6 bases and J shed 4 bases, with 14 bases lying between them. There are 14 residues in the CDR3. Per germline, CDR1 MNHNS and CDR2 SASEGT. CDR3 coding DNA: TGTGCCAGCAGGCAAAACGCGAGGGCAGATACGCAGTATTTT. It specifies CASRQNARADTQYF.

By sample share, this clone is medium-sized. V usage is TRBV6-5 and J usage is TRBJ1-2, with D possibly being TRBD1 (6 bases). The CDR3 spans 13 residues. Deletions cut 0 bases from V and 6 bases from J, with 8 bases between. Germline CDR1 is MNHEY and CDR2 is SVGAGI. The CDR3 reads CASSYSGDNGYTF. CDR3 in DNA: TGTGCCAGCAGTTACTCAGGGGACAATGGCTACACCTTC.

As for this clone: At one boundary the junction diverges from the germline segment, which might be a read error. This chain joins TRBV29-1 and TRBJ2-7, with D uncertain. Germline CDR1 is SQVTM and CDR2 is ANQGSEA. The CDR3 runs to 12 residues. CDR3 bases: TGCAGCGTTGCGATAGGGTTTTACGAGCATTACTTC. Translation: CSVAIGFYEHYF.

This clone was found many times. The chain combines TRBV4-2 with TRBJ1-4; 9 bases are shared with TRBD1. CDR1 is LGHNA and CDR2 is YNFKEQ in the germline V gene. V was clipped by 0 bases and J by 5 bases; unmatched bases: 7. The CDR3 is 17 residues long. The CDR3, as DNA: TGTGCCAGCAGCCAAGAAGGGCCCGGGACAGGGAATGAAAAACTGTTTTTT. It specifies CASSQEGPGTGNEKLFF.

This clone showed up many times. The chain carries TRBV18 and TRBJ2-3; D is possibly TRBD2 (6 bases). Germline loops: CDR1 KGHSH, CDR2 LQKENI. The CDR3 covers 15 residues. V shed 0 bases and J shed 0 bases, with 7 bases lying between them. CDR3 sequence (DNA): TGTGCCAGCTCACCACCCGGGAGAAGCACAGATACGCAGTATTTT. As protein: CASSPPGRSTDTQYF.

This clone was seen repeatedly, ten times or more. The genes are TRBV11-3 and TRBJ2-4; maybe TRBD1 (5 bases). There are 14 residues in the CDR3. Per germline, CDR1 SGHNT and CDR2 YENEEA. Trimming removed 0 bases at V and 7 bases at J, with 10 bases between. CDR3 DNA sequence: TGTGCCAGCAGCTTAGACAGGGATCTGAACATTCAGTACTTC. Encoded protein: CASSLDRDLNIQYF.

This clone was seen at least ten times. CDR3 bases: TGTGCCAGCAGCCAAGATCTCAAAAGGACAGGTCGAAACGAGCAGTACTTC. It codes for CASSQDLKRTGRNEQYF. This rearrangement joins TRBV4-2 to TRBJ2-7, with 7 bases identical to TRBD1. With 0 bases clipped from V and 5 bases from J, the junction kept 13 bases outside the gene matches. This CDR3 is 17 amino acids long. The germline V gene encodes CDR1 LGHNA and CDR2 YNFKEQ.

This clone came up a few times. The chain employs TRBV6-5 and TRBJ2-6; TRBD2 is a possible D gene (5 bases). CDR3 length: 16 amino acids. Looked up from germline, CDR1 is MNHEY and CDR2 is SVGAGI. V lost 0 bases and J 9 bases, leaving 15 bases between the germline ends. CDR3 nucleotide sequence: TGTGCCAGCAGTTACTCGCCGGGCGGCCGGGACAACGTCCTGACTTTC. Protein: CASSYSPGGRDNVLTF.